This TCR beta chain was identified in a study of PD-L1 blockade in urothelial cancer. The protocol was immunoSEQ multiplex PCR, while the TCRdb copy is restricted to in-frame clones and leaves out a portion. The sample carries some 100,000 clones, about 90% recorded once. CDR1 is SGHRS and CDR2 is YFSETQ in the germline V gene. The CDR3 is 15 amino acids. Trimming stripped 7 bases from V and 6 bases from J, with 23 bases between. The source is a woman over 75 with urothelial cancer. This specimen was PBMCs, taken around atezolizumab (anti-PD-L1) treatment. The chain has TRBV5-1 and TRBJ2-7; perhaps TRBD2 as D (6 bases). The CDR3 region has the DNA TGCGCCAGCCGTCCCCCCTGGGCGGCGGGACCCGAGCAGTACTTC. This translates into CASRPPWAAGPEQYF. Full variable domain (remainder filled in from reference TRBV5-1 and TRBJ2-7): KAGVTQTPRYLIKTRGQQVTLSCSPISGHRSVSWYQQTPGQGLQFLFEYFSETQRNKGNFPGRFSGRQFSNSRSEMNVSTLELGDSALYLCASRPPWAAGPEQYFGPGTRLTVT.